This is a list of T cell receptor beta chains from one sample in a study of blood T cell repertoires in COVID-19. TCRdb keeps only in-frame clones here, not all; method: immunoSEQ multiplex PCR. The data show roughly 130,000 clones, 70% to 85% seen once. Source material: PBMCs or T cells enriched from blood (not recorded which). The receptor source for this set is a man in his fifties who had recovered from COVID-19. Both conserved end residues are part of each CDR3. The D gene is left open where the match is weak. Clone size is shown for a subset of rows, as once, few, many or a class of expanded clone.

TRBJ2-3 | - | - | TRBV28 | TGTGCCAGCAGACCCCCCTCTTGGTTGGGGCAGGGAAGCACAGATACGCAGTATTTT | CASRPPSWLGQGSTDTQYF
TRBJ1-1 | - | - | TRBV11-2 | TGTGCCAGCAGCCTACAGGGAGAGAACACTGAAGCTTTCTTT | CASSLQGENTEAFF
TRBJ2-7 | TRBD1 | - | TRBV27 | TGTGCCAGCAGTTTTACAGGGGGCAACGAGCAGTACTTC | CASSFTGGNEQYF
TRBJ1-1 | - | - | TRBV6-5 | TGTGCCAGCAGTTCACGGTCTCTCACCCGATGGGCTTTCTTT | CASSSRSLTRWAFF
TRBJ2-7 | - | - | TRBV2 | TGTGCCAGCAGAATACTTGTTAGCTCCTACGAGCAGTACTTC | CASRILVSSYEQYF
TRBJ2-1 | TRBD2 | - | TRBV5-1 | TGCGCCAGCAAAGGGACTAGCGGGAGCCGAGATGAGCAGTTCTTC | CASKGTSGSRDEQFF
TRBJ1-2 | - | - | TRBV21-1 | TGTGCCAGCAGCACAGGGACAGGGGGCGGCTACACCTTC | CASSTGTGGGYTF
TRBJ1-2 | TRBD1 | - | TRBV10-3 | TGTGCCATCAGTGCCCGAGAACAGGGGGTAGATGGCTACACCTTC | CAISAREQGVDGYTF
TRBJ1-4 | TRBD1 | - | TRBV7-8 | TGTGCCAGCAGCTTACGTCCGGGACAGAGATCTGAAAAACTGTTTTTT | CASSLRPGQRSEKLFF
TRBJ1-4 | TRBD1 | - | TRBV15 | TGTGCCACCAGCAGAGATCTCAGGGGGACTAATGAAAAACTGTTTTTT | CATSRDLRGTNEKLFF
TRBJ1-1 | - | - | TRBV30 | TGTGCCTGGAGCAGGATGAACACTGAAGCTTTCTTT | CAWSRMNTEAFF
TRBJ1-2 | TRBD1 | - | TRBV9 | TGTGCCAGCAGTCCTGGACAGGGAGGCTACACCTTC | CASSPGQGGYTF
TRBJ2-1 | TRBD1 | - | TRBV2 | TGTGCCGGGACAGGCTACAATGAGCAGTTCTTC | CAGTGYNEQFF
TRBJ1-4 | TRBD1 | once | TRBV2 | TGTGCCAGCATTTACAGGGGGCCGGATGAAAAACTGTTTTTT | CASIYRGPDEKLFF
TRBJ1-1 | - | - | TRBV6-2/TRBV6-3 | TGTGCCAGCAGTTACTCAAGAACAGGGAAACCTGAAGCTTTCTTT | CASSYSRTGKPEAFF
TRBJ2-1 | TRBD2 | - | TRBV19 | TGTGCCAGTAGTAGGGTGTTGGCTAGCGGGGGGGAGTGGCGGTTCTTC | CASSRVLASGGEWRFF
TRBJ1-2 | - | - | TRBV27 | TGTGCCAGCAGATCACCAGGGTCCGTAGACACCTTC | CASRSPGSVDTF
TRBJ2-4 | TRBD1 | - | TRBV9 | TGTGCCAGCAGCCCGAAACAGGGGGCGGAGGTCAAAAACATTCAGTACTTC | CASSPKQGAEVKNIQYF
TRBJ2-1 | TRBD2 | - | TRBV9 | TGTGCCAGCAGCGTTCGGACTAGCGGGAATAACAATGAGCAGTTCTTC | CASSVRTSGNNNEQFF
TRBJ1-3 | - | - | TRBV30 | TGTGCCTGGATGGGTGACAGCTCTGGAAACACCATATATTTT | CAWMGDSSGNTIYF
TRBJ1-4 | - | - | TRBV7-2 | TGTGCCAGCAGCTTAAGTCAGAATAATGAAAAACTGTTTTTT | CASSLSQNNEKLFF
TRBJ2-1 | - | - | TRBV5-4 | TGTGCCAGCAGCTTCTTGTTGGACACCCACTCCTACAATGAGCAGTTCTTC | CASSFLLDTHSYNEQFF
TRBJ2-7 | TRBD1 | - | TRBV5-1 | TGCGCCAGCAGCGCCGACGCCCGGGACAGAGCCTACGAGCAGTACTTC | CASSADARDRAYEQYF
TRBJ1-1 | - | few | TRBV6-5 | TGTGCCAGCAGTCGGGGGACGTATGAAGCTTTCTTT | CASSRGTYEAFF
TRBJ1-5 | - | - | TRBV6-5 | TGTGCCAGCAGTTACCAAGGGGTCGGCCAGCCCCAGCATTTT | CASSYQGVGQPQHF
TRBJ2-2 | TRBD1 | - | TRBV24-1 | TGTGCCACCAGTGATTTGGGCGTAGACAGGGTCGGCACCGGGGAGCTGTTTTTT | CATSDLGVDRVGTGELFF
TRBJ1-5 | TRBD1 | - | TRBV18 | TGTGCCAGCTCTCCGGGGACAGGGGTCGGTAGCAATCAGCCCCAGCATTTT | CASSPGTGVGSNQPQHF
TRBJ2-2 | - | - | TRBV5-4 | TGTGCCAGCAGCTCCCGGGACTCTGTCGACGGGGAGCTGTTTTTT | CASSSRDSVDGELFF
TRBJ2-3 | - | - | TRBV29-1 | TGCAGCGTTGCGCGGGGGCGCACAGATACGCAGTATTTT | CSVARGRTDTQYF
TRBJ2-2 | - | - | TRBV11-2 | TGTGCCAGCAGCCCCCTTGTATCCGGGGAGCTGTTTTTT | CASSPLVSGELFF
TRBJ2-2 | - | - | TRBV7-8 | TGTGCCAGCAGCCCTCCTGGACAGAACACCGGGGAGCTGTTTTTT | CASSPPGQNTGELFF
TRBJ1-2 | - | - | TRBV28 | TGTGCCAGCAGTTTATTATCTGCGAGCGTGGCGCGCTCTAACTATGGCTACACCTTC | CASSLLSASVARSNYGYTF